The T cell receptor (beta chain) described here comes from a study of cytomegalovirus exposure and HLA in healthy donors. Study background: The same platform as the approximately 700 first-cohort repertoires was used for the 120 validation repertoires, a later analysis reported. Study-wide results and limits: The study found most TCR sequences rare, yet found some public TCRs in many donors. Cytomegalovirus-associated TCR beta chains were listed, numbering 164.

Only in-frame clones appear in the TCRdb table, and some are missing; sequencing was by immunoSEQ multiplex PCR. The sample gives 55,000 to 65,000 clones, more than 90% of which show up once; 1% to 1.2% is in the top ten. The CDR3 totals 15 residues. Germline trimming cut 2 bases from V and 6 bases from J; bases unmatched to any gene: 5. The V gene's germline CDR1 is MNHNY and CDR2 SVGAGI (reference sequence). This clone came up once. Antigen unknown. The sample comprised PBMCs. This clonotype was sampled from a young man in good health and CMV-seronegative. J is TRBJ2-7 and V is TRBV6-6, with TRBD2 matching over 12 bases. DNA for the CDR3: TGTGCCAGCAGTTACAGCCAGACTAGCGGGAGCGAGCAGTACTTC. Its translation: CASSYSQTSGSEQYF.